The entry that follows covers one T cell receptor beta chain sequence. What it binds is not known. The repertoire was sequenced with immunoSEQ multiplex PCR; TCRdb's copy has only in-frame clones and lacks some. Of 300,000 to 350,000 clones in the sample, roughly 91% were seen once. Sample treatment: 19 received Ad26.COV2.S at low or high dose, single or two shots; roughly five received placebo; per-sample allocation not given. Repertoires come from day 63 after the first vaccine or placebo injection. Donation was by an adult aged 18-55 years who was in Boston. The data originate from a study of Ad26.COV2.S vaccination and SARS-CoV-2 variants. The CDR3 spans 14 residues. V dropped 1 base and J dropped 5 bases, with 9 bases sitting between them. Germline V gene data show CDR1 as LNHDA and CDR2 as SQIVND (reference sequence). General study results and limits: Placebo and vaccine recipients had non-spike TCR breadth that was similar. Responses of T cells in total may have been underestimated by the TCR breadth and depth analyses.

The sequence came from a person between 18 and 65 years old who received the Ad26.COV2.S COVID-19 vaccine or a placebo. The chain is built from TRBV19 and TRBJ2-1; D gene uncertain. Material: peripheral blood, obtained in a trial of Ad26.COV2.S vaccine versus placebo. In DNA form, the CDR3 reads TGTGCCAGTAGTATAGGTGGGATAAACAATGAGCAGTTCTTC. It codes for CASSIGGINNEQFF.